This T cell receptor (beta chain) was identified in a study of shared clonotypes between healthy human individuals. TCRdb keeps only in-frame clones here, not all; method: immunoSEQ multiplex PCR. This table has about 2.1 million clones, roughly 95% appearing once. CD45RO-negative, CCR7-selected cells formed the naive CD8 fraction, which excluded terminally differentiated effector memory CD45RA+ cells. There were no recent acute infections or vaccinations among the donors, who were healthy HIV-negative adults. Among the donors, all were Caucasian adults who lived in Nashville, Tennessee. CDR1 is LNHDA, CDR2 SQIVND, per germline (reference sequence). Trimming left V 0 bases short and J 2 bases short, with 12 bases between. The CDR3 length is 16 residues.

The chain recombines TRBV19 with TRBJ2-3; D uncertain. The clonotype was recovered from a man between 18 and 29 years old in good health. Some clones in this sample may be carry-over from other donors' samples. The sample was naive CD8+ T cells from PBMCs. The CDR3 loop reads CASSIDTQIVTDTQYF. In DNA, the CDR3 is TGTGCCAGTAGTATAGACACACAGATCGTCACAGATACGCAGTATTTT.